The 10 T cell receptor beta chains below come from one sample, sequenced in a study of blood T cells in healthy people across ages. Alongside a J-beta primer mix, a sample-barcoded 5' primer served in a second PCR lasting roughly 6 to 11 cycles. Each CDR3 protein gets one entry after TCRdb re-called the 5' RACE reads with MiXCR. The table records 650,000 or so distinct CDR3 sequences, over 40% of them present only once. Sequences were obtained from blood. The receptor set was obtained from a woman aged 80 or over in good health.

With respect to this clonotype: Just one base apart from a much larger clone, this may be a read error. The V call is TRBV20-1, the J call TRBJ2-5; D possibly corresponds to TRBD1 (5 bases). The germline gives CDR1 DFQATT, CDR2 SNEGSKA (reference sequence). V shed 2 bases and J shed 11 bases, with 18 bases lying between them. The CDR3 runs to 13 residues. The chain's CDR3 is CSARSINRNEQYF. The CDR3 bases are TGCAGTGCTAGAAGTATTAACAGGAATGAGCAGTACTTC.

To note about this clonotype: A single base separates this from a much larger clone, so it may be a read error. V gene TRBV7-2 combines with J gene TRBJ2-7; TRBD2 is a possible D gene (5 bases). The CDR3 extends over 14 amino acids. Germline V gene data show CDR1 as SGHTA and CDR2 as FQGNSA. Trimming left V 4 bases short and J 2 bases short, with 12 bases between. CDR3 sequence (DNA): TGTACCAGCAGCTCTAACCGGGGAACCTACGAGCAGTACTTC. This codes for CTSSSNRGTYEQYF.

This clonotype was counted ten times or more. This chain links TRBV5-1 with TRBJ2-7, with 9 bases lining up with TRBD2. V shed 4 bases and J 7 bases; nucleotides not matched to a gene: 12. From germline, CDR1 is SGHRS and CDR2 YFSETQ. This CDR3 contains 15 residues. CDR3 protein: CASSLGGRGLREQYF. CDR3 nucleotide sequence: TGCGCCAGCAGCCTTGGCGGGAGGGGTTTGAGGGAGCAGTACTTC. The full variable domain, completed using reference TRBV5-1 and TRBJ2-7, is KAGVTQTPRYLIKTRGQQVTLSCSPISGHRSVSWYQQTPGQGLQFLFEYFSETQRNKGNFPGRFSGRQFSNSRSEMNVSTLELGDSALYLCASSLGGRGLREQYFGPGTRLTVT.

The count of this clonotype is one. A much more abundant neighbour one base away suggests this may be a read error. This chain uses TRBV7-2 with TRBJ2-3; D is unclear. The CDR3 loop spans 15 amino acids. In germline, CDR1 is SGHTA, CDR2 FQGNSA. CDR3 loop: CASSPRTWATDAQYF. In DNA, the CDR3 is TGTGCCAGCAGCCCCCGTACGTGGGCCACAGATGCGCAGTATTTT.

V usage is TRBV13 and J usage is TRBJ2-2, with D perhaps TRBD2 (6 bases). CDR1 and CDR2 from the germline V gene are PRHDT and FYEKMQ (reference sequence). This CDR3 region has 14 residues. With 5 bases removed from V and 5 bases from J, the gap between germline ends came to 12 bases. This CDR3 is CASSATRLTGELFF. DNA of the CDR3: TGTGCCAGCAGCGCGACTAGACTGACCGGGGAGCTGTTTTTT.

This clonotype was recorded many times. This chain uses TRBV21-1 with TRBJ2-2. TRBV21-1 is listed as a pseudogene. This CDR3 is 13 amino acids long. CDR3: CASSKAEVGELFF. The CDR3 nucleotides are TGTGCCAGCAGCAAAGCGGAGGTCGGGGAGCTGTTTTTT.

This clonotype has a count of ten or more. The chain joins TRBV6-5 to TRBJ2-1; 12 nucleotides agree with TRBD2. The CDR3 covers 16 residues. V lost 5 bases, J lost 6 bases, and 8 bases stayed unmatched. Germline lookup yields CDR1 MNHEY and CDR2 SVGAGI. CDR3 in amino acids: CASSRPLAGGRNEQFF. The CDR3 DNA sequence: TGTGCCAGCAGTCGGCCCCTAGCGGGGGGGCGCAATGAGCAGTTCTTC.

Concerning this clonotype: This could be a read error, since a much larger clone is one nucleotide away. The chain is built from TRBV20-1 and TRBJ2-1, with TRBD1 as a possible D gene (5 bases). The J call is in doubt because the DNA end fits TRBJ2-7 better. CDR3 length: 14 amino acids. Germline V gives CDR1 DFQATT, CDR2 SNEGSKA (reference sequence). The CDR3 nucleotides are TGCAGTACGGTTGGGGCGGCCTCCTACAATGAGCAGTACTTC. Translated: CSTVGAASYNEQYF.

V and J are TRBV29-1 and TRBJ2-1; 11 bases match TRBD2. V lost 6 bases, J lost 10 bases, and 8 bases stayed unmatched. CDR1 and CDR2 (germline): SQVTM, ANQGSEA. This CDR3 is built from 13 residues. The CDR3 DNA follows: TGCAGCGTCGCTGATAGCGGGAGGGCCGAGCAGTTCTTC. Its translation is CSVADSGRAEQFF.

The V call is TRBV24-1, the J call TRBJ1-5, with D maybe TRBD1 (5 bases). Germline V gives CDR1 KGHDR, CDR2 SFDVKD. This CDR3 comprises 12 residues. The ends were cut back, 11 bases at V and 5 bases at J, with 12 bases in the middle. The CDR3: CAISRGDQPQHF. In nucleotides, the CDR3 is TGTGCCATCTCCCGAGGGGATCAGCCCCAGCATTTT.